This T cell receptor beta chain originates from a study of HIV-infected patients and healthy controls. This CDR3 region has 13 residues. Germline CDR1 reads SNHLY; CDR2 reads FYNNEI. The ends were cut back, 4 bases at V and 1 base at J, with 5 bases in the middle. Findings of the study overall: Untreated HIV+ repertoires had roughly threefold fewer distinct CDR3s and lower Shannon diversity than healthy controls. HIV+ repertoires were severely depleted of MAIT alpha-chain CDR3s, unlike healthy controls. Diversity differences between study cohorts were not due to their slight age and sex differences.

Reverse transcription used 450 to 500 ng RNA and constant-region primers for alpha and beta. Alpha and beta chain libraries were made separately by chain-specific third strand synthesis with multiplexing indices. TCRdb reprocessed the 5' RACE reads with MiXCR, giving one entry per CDR3 protein. The table lists around 21,000 distinct CDR3 sequences, more than 8% of them singletons. The repertoire came from unfractionated whole blood and reflected all unsorted peripheral T cells. The RNA source was a roughly 2.6 ml peripheral blood draw. This clonotype was observed a few times. The antigen remains undetermined.

This TCR derives from an adult in good health. The sample taken for sequencing was blood. V and J are TRBV2 and TRBJ1-5; D not resolved. The CDR3 here is CASSAQSNQPQHF. CDR3 nucleotide sequence: TGTGCCAGCAGTGCTCAGAGCAATCAGCCCCAGCATTTT.